The TCR beta chain described here comes from a study of CD4 T cells in relation to SARS-CoV-2 and coronaviruses. TCRdb's table, derived via immunoSEQ multiplex PCR, lists solely in-frame clones and lacks some. The sample includes under 14,000 clones, over 70% of them seen just once. CDR1 is MNHEY, CDR2 SVGAGI, per germline. V was clipped by 8 bases and J by 8 bases; unmatched bases: 15. The CDR3 contains 15 residues. Unexposed donor CD4+ T cells date from about 2011-2019, before the COVID-19 pandemic. After ten to eleven days of culture, CD4+ T cells were isolated. In regard to this clone: The antigen is unknown.

Sequenced material: CD4+ T cells from PBMCs, cultured in vitro. This TCR was recovered from a human donor in good health. V is TRBV6-5 and J is TRBJ2-3; 8 positions agree with TRBD1. For the CDR3, the DNA is TGTGCCAGCGGGCAGAGGGACAGGCTGGGTGGTACGCAGTATTTT. Encoded protein: CASGQRDRLGGTQYF.